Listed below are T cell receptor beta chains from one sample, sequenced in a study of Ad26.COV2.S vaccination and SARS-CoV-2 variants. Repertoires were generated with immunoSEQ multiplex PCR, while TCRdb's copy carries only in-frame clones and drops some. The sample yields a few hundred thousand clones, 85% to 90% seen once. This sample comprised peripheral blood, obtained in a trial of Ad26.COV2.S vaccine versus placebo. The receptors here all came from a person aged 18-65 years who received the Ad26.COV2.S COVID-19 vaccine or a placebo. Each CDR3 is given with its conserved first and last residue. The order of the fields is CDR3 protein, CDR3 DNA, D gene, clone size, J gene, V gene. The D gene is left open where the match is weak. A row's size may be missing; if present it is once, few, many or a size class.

CDR3 protein: CASSEKVGEGGELFF
CDR3 DNA: TGTGCCAGCAGTGAAAAAGTAGGCGAGGGCGGGGAGCTGTTTTTT
D gene: NA
clone size: many
J gene: TRBJ2-2
V gene: TRBV6-1

CDR3 protein: CASSQGTYEQYF
CDR3 DNA: TGTGCCAGCAGCCAGGGGACCTACGAGCAGTACTTC
D gene: NA
clone size: NA
J gene: TRBJ2-7
V gene: TRBV3-1/TRBV3-2

CDR3 protein: CASSDSGTPTNYGYTF
CDR3 DNA: TGTGCCAGCAGTGATTCGGGGACACCAACTAACTATGGCTACACCTTC
D gene: NA
clone size: NA
J gene: TRBJ1-2
V gene: TRBV6-1

CDR3 protein: CATGQIYEQYF
CDR3 DNA: TGTGCCACCGGACAGATTTACGAGCAGTACTTC
D gene: NA
clone size: NA
J gene: TRBJ2-7
V gene: TRBV10-3

CDR3 protein: CASSDPRPGETEAFF
CDR3 DNA: TGTGCCAGCAGTGACCCCCGTCCGGGGGAAACTGAAGCTTTCTTT
D gene: NA
clone size: NA
J gene: TRBJ1-1
V gene: TRBV28

CDR3 protein: CASSIYSGAKSDEQFF
CDR3 DNA: TGTGCCAGCAGCATATATAGCGGGGCAAAGAGCGATGAGCAGTTCTTC
D gene: TRBD2
clone size: NA
J gene: TRBJ2-1
V gene: TRBV3-1/TRBV3-2

CDR3 protein: CASSQEGSYNEQFF
CDR3 DNA: TGTGCCAGCAGCCAAGAGGGCTCCTACAATGAGCAGTTCTTC
D gene: NA
clone size: once
J gene: TRBJ2-1
V gene: TRBV3-1/TRBV3-2

CDR3 protein: CASTDRGRGVTQYF
CDR3 DNA: TGTGCCAGCACCGACAGGGGTAGAGGAGTTACGCAGTATTTT
D gene: TRBD1
clone size: once
J gene: TRBJ2-3
V gene: TRBV11-2

CDR3 protein: CASSLWGIGGGANSPLHF
CDR3 DNA: TGTGCCAGCAGCTTGTGGGGCATTGGTGGGGGAGCTAATTCACCCCTCCACTTT
D gene: NA
clone size: NA
J gene: TRBJ1-6
V gene: TRBV5-6

CDR3 protein: CASSLGGHQETQYF
CDR3 DNA: TGTGCCAGCAGCTTAGGGGGACATCAAGAGACCCAGTACTTC
D gene: NA
clone size: NA
J gene: TRBJ2-5
V gene: TRBV7-9

CDR3 protein: CASSLGVGNEQFF
CDR3 DNA: TGTGCCAGCAGCTTGGGGGTAGGGAATGAGCAGTTCTTC
D gene: NA
clone size: NA
J gene: TRBJ2-1
V gene: TRBV5-4

CDR3 protein: CASSLRAGPISSYNEQFF
CDR3 DNA: TGTGCCAGCAGCTTGAGGGCAGGACCTATTAGCTCCTACAATGAGCAGTTCTTC
D gene: NA
clone size: NA
J gene: TRBJ2-1
V gene: TRBV5-4

CDR3 protein: CASSPPVGGPKPGELFF
CDR3 DNA: TGTGCCAGCTCACCACCGGTAGGGGGACCCAAGCCCGGGGAGCTGTTTTTT
D gene: NA
clone size: NA
J gene: TRBJ2-2
V gene: TRBV18

CDR3 protein: CASSFRESTEAFF
CDR3 DNA: TGTGCCAGCAGTTTCCGGGAGAGTACTGAAGCTTTCTTT
D gene: NA
clone size: NA
J gene: TRBJ1-1
V gene: TRBV12-3/TRBV12-4

CDR3 protein: CASSQRSSVGAQYF
CDR3 DNA: TGTGCTAGCAGCCAACGATCTTCGGTCGGGGCCCAGTACTTC
D gene: NA
clone size: NA
J gene: TRBJ2-5
V gene: TRBV7-7

CDR3 protein: CASSWTGKDYGYTF
CDR3 DNA: TGTGCCAGCAGCTGGACAGGGAAGGACTATGGCTACACCTTC
D gene: TRBD1
clone size: NA
J gene: TRBJ1-2
V gene: TRBV14

CDR3 protein: CASSSRRADQPQHF
CDR3 DNA: TGTGCCAGCAGCTCAAGGAGGGCAGATCAGCCCCAGCATTTT
D gene: NA
clone size: NA
J gene: TRBJ1-5
V gene: TRBV7-8

CDR3 protein: CASSLKLVGGVSCEQYF
CDR3 DNA: TGTGCCAGCAGCTTAAAGTTGGTGGGAGGGGTAAGCTGCGAGCAGTACTTC
D gene: TRBD2
clone size: NA
J gene: TRBJ2-7
V gene: TRBV7-3

CDR3 protein: CASSLGQGYYGYTF
CDR3 DNA: TGTGCCAGCAGCTTAGGTCAGGGTTACTATGGCTACACCTTC
D gene: NA
clone size: NA
J gene: TRBJ1-2
V gene: TRBV5-4

CDR3 protein: CASSSQGAGQGYTF
CDR3 DNA: TGCGCCAGCAGCTCTCAGGGGGCAGGGCAAGGCTACACCTTC
D gene: TRBD1
clone size: NA
J gene: TRBJ1-2
V gene: TRBV5-1

CDR3 protein: CASSTRQRSDSGNTIYF
CDR3 DNA: TGCGCCAGCAGCACACGACAGCGCTCCGACTCTGGAAACACCATATATTTT
D gene: NA
clone size: NA
J gene: TRBJ1-3
V gene: TRBV4-1

CDR3 protein: CASSTGPTNEKLFF
CDR3 DNA: TGTGCCAGCAGTACAGGACCAACTAATGAAAAACTGTTTTTT
D gene: NA
clone size: NA
J gene: TRBJ1-4
V gene: TRBV9

CDR3 protein: CASSTSNQPQHF
CDR3 DNA: TGTGCCAGCAGTACAAGCAATCAGCCCCAGCATTTT
D gene: NA
clone size: NA
J gene: TRBJ1-5
V gene: TRBV28

CDR3 protein: CASSQVPLGTQYF
CDR3 DNA: TGTGCCAGCAGCCAAGTGCCGCTGGGGACCCAGTACTTC
D gene: NA
clone size: once
J gene: TRBJ2-5
V gene: TRBV3-1/TRBV3-2

CDR3 protein: CASSLVSGPVIQGDEAFF
CDR3 DNA: TGTGCCAGCAGCTTAGTTAGTGGGCCAGTTATCCAGGGGGATGAAGCTTTCTTT
D gene: TRBD1
clone size: NA
J gene: TRBJ1-1
V gene: TRBV7-8

CDR3 protein: CASSPPGRGGFPNNEQFF
CDR3 DNA: TGTGCCAGCAGTCCCCCAGGACGGGGGGGGTTCCCTAACAATGAGCAGTTCTTC
D gene: TRBD2
clone size: NA
J gene: TRBJ2-1
V gene: TRBV27

CDR3 protein: CASSMTGSSYEQYF
CDR3 DNA: TGTGCCAGCAGTATGACAGGCAGCTCCTACGAGCAGTACTTC
D gene: NA
clone size: NA
J gene: TRBJ2-7
V gene: TRBV6-5

CDR3 protein: CASSSTHEQYF
CDR3 DNA: TGTGCCAGCAGTTCTACCCACGAGCAGTACTTC
D gene: NA
clone size: NA
J gene: TRBJ2-7
V gene: TRBV27

CDR3 protein: CASSPSLAGFTDTQYF
CDR3 DNA: TGTGCCAGCAGCCCGAGTCTAGCGGGGTTCACAGATACGCAGTATTTT
D gene: TRBD2
clone size: NA
J gene: TRBJ2-3
V gene: TRBV28

CDR3 protein: CASNRDIEAFF
CDR3 DNA: TGTGCCAGTAACCGGGACATTGAAGCTTTCTTT
D gene: NA
clone size: NA
J gene: TRBJ1-1
V gene: TRBV19

CDR3 protein: CASSQDRIQGSNQPQHF
CDR3 DNA: TGCGCCAGCAGCCAAGACCGGATACAGGGGAGCAATCAGCCCCAGCATTTT
D gene: TRBD1
clone size: NA
J gene: TRBJ1-5
V gene: TRBV4-1

CDR3 protein: CASSYELAGHEQFF
CDR3 DNA: TGTGCCAGCAGTTACGAGCTAGCCGGGCATGAGCAGTTCTTC
D gene: NA
clone size: NA
J gene: TRBJ2-1
V gene: TRBV6-5

CDR3 protein: CASSLGWEGQETQYF
CDR3 DNA: TGTGCCAGCAGCTTGGGTTGGGAAGGGCAAGAGACCCAGTACTTC
D gene: NA
clone size: NA
J gene: TRBJ2-5
V gene: TRBV11-3

CDR3 protein: CASSVSGGLSSYEQYF
CDR3 DNA: TGTGCCAGCAGCGTCTCGGGGGGCCTGAGCTCCTACGAGCAGTACTTC
D gene: NA
clone size: NA
J gene: TRBJ2-7
V gene: TRBV7-2

CDR3 protein: CASSYRAGEQYF
CDR3 DNA: TGTGCCAGCAGTTACCGGGCGGGAGAGCAGTACTTC
D gene: NA
clone size: once
J gene: TRBJ2-7
V gene: TRBV6-2/TRBV6-3

CDR3 protein: CSVGVAGEAFF
CDR3 DNA: TGCAGCGTTGGGGTGGCTGGTGAAGCTTTCTTT
D gene: NA
clone size: NA
J gene: TRBJ1-1
V gene: TRBV29-1